The rows below give T cell receptor beta chains drawn from one sample of a study of T cells in Graves' hyperthyroidism and ophthalmopathy. Each CDR3 protein is one row after TCRdb ran MiXCR on the multiplex PCR reads. The sample carries fewer than 900,000 distinct CDR3 sequences, 18% recorded once. Input material: blood. The receptors stem from a woman aged 45-65 years with Graves' hyperthyroidism that later progressed to Graves' ophthalmopathy. Each CDR3 is given with its conserved first and last residue. D genes are given only for firm matches. Size values are once, few and many counts, or a class for expanded clones, and some rows have none.

>.|TRBV11-2|TRBJ1-2|.
TGTGCCAGCAGCTTAGCTCCGATGGTGGGGTATGGCTACACCTTC
CASSLAPMVGYGYTF
>TRBD1|TRBV11-2|TRBJ2-4|many
TGTGCCAGCAGCCCTAAAATAAAAACTGGGACAGATATTCAGTACTTC
CASSPKIKTGTDIQYF
>.|TRBV20-1|TRBJ1-5|.
TGCAGTGCTAGAGATATCGGTAGCAATCAGCCCCAGCATTTT
CSARDIGSNQPQHF
>.|TRBV12-3/TRBV12-4|TRBJ1-5|few
TGTGCCAGCAGTGAGGTCACAGGCAGATATAGCAATCAGCCCCAGCATTTT
CASSEVTGRYSNQPQHF
>TRBD1|TRBV3-1|TRBJ1-5|.
TGTGCCAGCAGCCAAGATATTGGACAGGGAAAGCCCCAGCATTTT
CASSQDIGQGKPQHF
>.|TRBV6-1|TRBJ2-5|.
TGTGCCAGCATGGGGGAAGGAGGACAGTACTTC
CASMGEGGQYF
>.|TRBV6-1|TRBJ1-2|few
TGTGCCAGCAGTCCAAGGTCGGGACAACGTAATCATAACTATGGCTACACCTTC
CASSPRSGQRNHNYGYTF
>.|TRBV6-2/TRBV6-3|TRBJ1-1|.
TGTGCCAGCAGGTACAGACAGAACACTGAAGCTTTCTTT
CASRYRQNTEAFF
>.|TRBV7-9|TRBJ1-6|.
TGTGCCAGCAGCTTTGTTGAGGATTCACCCCTCCACTTT
CASSFVEDSPLHF
>.|TRBV5-6|TRBJ2-1|few
TGTGCCAGCAGCTTGCCCCAGTCCTACAATGAGCAGTTCTTC
CASSLPQSYNEQFF
>TRBD1|TRBV25-1|TRBJ2-2|.
TGTGCCAGCACAGACAGGGGGCACGGGGAGCTGTTTTTT
CASTDRGHGELFF
>TRBD1|TRBV29-1|TRBJ1-2|once
TGCAGCGTGGTGGACAGGGGCGCCTATGGCTACACCTTC
CSVVDRGAYGYTF
>.|TRBV12-3/TRBV12-4|TRBJ1-6|few
TGTGCCAGCAGCCTCCGGGACACTGGGAATTCACCCCTCCACTTT
CASSLRDTGNSPLHF
>.|TRBV11-2|TRBJ1-4|few
TGTGCCAGCAGCCAGGGGAGGGCTAATGAAAAACTGTTTTTT
CASSQGRANEKLFF
>.|TRBV7-2|TRBJ1-5|.
TGTGCCAGCAGCCGGACCCTTTTCGGCAATCAGCCCCAGCATTTT
CASSRTLFGNQPQHF
>.|TRBV11-2|TRBJ2-3|many
TGTGCCAGCAGCTTAGATCGATACAGCGTCGGAGATACGCAGTATTTT
CASSLDRYSVGDTQYF
>TRBD2|TRBV3-1|TRBJ2-5|.
TGTGCCAGCAGCCAAAAAACGAGTAGCGGGGGGGCTCGAGAGACCCAGTACTTC
CASSQKTSSGGARETQYF
>.|TRBV9|TRBJ2-2|.
TGTGCCAGCAGCGTAGAGTTAGCCAACACCGGGGAGCTGTTTTTT
CASSVELANTGELFF
>TRBD1|TRBV6-5|TRBJ1-6|.
TGTGCCAGCAGTTACTCTGGGACAGCAAATTCACCCCTCCACTTT
CASSYSGTANSPLHF
>.|TRBV15|TRBJ2-2|.
TGTGCCACCAGCAGAGATAGGGCCGGGGAGCTGTTTTTT
CATSRDRAGELFF
>.|TRBV2|TRBJ2-5|few
TGTGCCAGCATCCCCCTACGGGGGGAGACCCAGTACTTC
CASIPLRGETQYF
>.|TRBV3-1|TRBJ1-5|many
TGTGCCAGCAGCCCCTCATTGGGGGTTAATAGCAATCAGCCCCAGCATTTT
CASSPSLGVNSNQPQHF
>.|TRBV6-4|TRBJ1-1|few
TGTGCCAGCAGTGAAGAGTTCGGCAGGAGCTATGAAGCTTTCTTT
CASSEEFGRSYEAFF
>TRBD1|TRBV10-3|TRBJ1-2|many
TGTGCCACCATGACAGGGATTAACTATGGCTACACCTTC
CATMTGINYGYTF
>TRBD2|TRBV6-1|TRBJ2-3|.
TGTGCCAGCAGTGATCCTTCCCGGGGGGGATACACAGATACGCAGTATTTT
CASSDPSRGGYTDTQYF
>.|TRBV7-2|TRBJ2-7|many
TGTGCCAGCAGCTTAGGCGGGGGTAGGGGGACCTACGAGCAGTACTTC
CASSLGGGRGTYEQYF
>.|TRBV19|TRBJ2-3|.
TGTGCCAGTAGTATGCACAGTTCAGGGAGGTCCACAGATACGCAGTATTTT
CASSMHSSGRSTDTQYF
>TRBD1|TRBV10-3|TRBJ1-1|few
TGTGCCATCAGGGGTACAGGGGGCCTGAACACTGAAGCTTTCTTT
CAIRGTGGLNTEAFF
>TRBD2|TRBV20-1|TRBJ2-3|.
TGCAGTGTTCCCCGACTAGCGGGGGCGAGGGTCACAGATACGCAGTATTTT
CSVPRLAGARVTDTQYF
>.|TRBV7-8|TRBJ2-7|many
TGTGCCAGCAGCTTAGCGGTCTATTCCTACGAGCAGTACTTC
CASSLAVYSYEQYF
>.|TRBV12-3/TRBV12-4|TRBJ2-1|.
TGTGCCAGCACAATAATCCAGGGACCGCAGTTCTTC
CASTIIQGPQFF
>TRBD2|TRBV10-3|TRBJ2-7|many
TGTGCCATCTCAGGGACTAGCGGCCCCTACGAGCAGTACTTC
CAISGTSGPYEQYF
>TRBD2|TRBV20-1|TRBJ2-3|few
TGCAGTGCTAGGGGCGAACTTGGTAGCGGGGGCGAGTCCCGCACAGATACGCAGTATTTT
CSARGELGSGGESRTDTQYF
>TRBD1|TRBV19|TRBJ1-2|few
TGTGCCAGTAGTCTGTCGGGACAGGGGGCCTATGGCTACACCTTC
CASSLSGQGAYGYTF
>TRBD1|TRBV27|TRBJ1-6|few
TGTGCCAGCAGCCCCATCGACAGGGAGGGAAATAATTCACCCCTCCACTTT
CASSPIDREGNNSPLHF
>.|TRBV6-1|TRBJ1-6|few
TGTGCCAGCACCCAGGGGTCTTTAAATTCACCCCTCCACTTT
CASTQGSLNSPLHF
>TRBD2|TRBV19|TRBJ2-3|few
TGTGCCAGTAGTATATGGACTAGCGGAAGCACAGATACGCAGTATTTT
CASSIWTSGSTDTQYF
>.|TRBV6-1|TRBJ2-7|many
TGTGCCAGCAGTGAAGAGGTGGCCTACGAGCAGTACTTC
CASSEEVAYEQYF